The T cell receptor beta chain under discussion was sequenced for a study of OX40 agonist ivuxolimab in advanced cancers. Study details: Head and neck, renal cell, melanoma or hepatocellular carcinoma were the cancers that dose-escalation patients had. Broader study findings: At 0.1 to 3.0 mg/kg and by week 6, clonal expansion occurred in CD4+ and CD8+ blood T cells. Antigen specificity of clonally expanded peripheral T cells was not established.

The CDR3 is 16 amino acids. Between the trimmed V and J ends, which lost 2 bases and 0 bases, there was a span of 10 bases. Germline CDR1 reads MNHNS; CDR2 reads SASEGT. If patients had autoimmune disease history or systemic immunosuppression, they were excluded. Clones were read by immunoSEQ multiplex PCR, and TCRdb kept only the in-frame ones, dropping some. The sample holds 26,000 or so clones, about 90% seen once. Concerning this clone: Its antigen is not identified.

The clonotype originates from an adult with an advanced solid tumor such as melanoma, head and neck, liver or kidney cancer. The gene calls are TRBV6-1 and TRBJ1-4; unclear D gene. The sequencing used CD4+ or CD8+ T cells sorted from blood, collected in a trial of the OX40 agonist ivuxolimab. The CDR3 region has the DNA TGTGCCAGCAGTGAAAGCCTTTTTTCAACTAATGAAAAACTGTTTTTT. It is translated as CASSESLFSTNEKLFF.